These 21 T cell receptor beta chains came from one sample sequenced in a study of early T cells in non-severe SARS-CoV-2 infection (dated by TCRdb to the early 2020s). Library preparation employed 5' RACE. Sequencing used a NextSeq 500. Using fastp at Q25 and MiXCR, TCRdb reprocessed the public reads and kept productive beta chains. CDR3 protein sequences are deduplicated, and each keeps its most common genes and DNA. In all, the sample holds approximately 52,000 distinct CDR3 sequences, and over 7% of those were seen once. The ten largest clones represent 9.4% of the sample. Sequencing was done on a sample of whole blood. These receptors were collected from an adult who was a healthcare worker with PCR-confirmed SARS-CoV-2 infection or an uninfected control (not recorded which).

This chain connects TRBV7-2 to TRBJ2-6; the D gene could be TRBD1 or TRBD2 (5 bases each). CDR3 length equals 15 residues. Trimming left V 3 bases short and J 3 bases short, with 9 bases between. Looked up from germline, CDR1 is SGHTA and CDR2 is FQGNSA. CDR3 protein: CASSFWGSGANVLTF. The DNA for the CDR3 is TGTGCCAGCAGCTTCTGGGGGAGTGGGGCCAACGTCCTGACTTTC.

This clonotype turned up a few times. The chain couples TRBV7-9 to TRBJ2-3, with D hard to call. The CDR3 totals 15 residues. Per the germline V gene, CDR1 is SEHNR and CDR2 is FQNEAQ (reference sequence). V shed 2 bases and J shed 0 bases, with 9 bases lying between them. The CDR3 DNA reads as TGTGCCAGCAGCTTAACGCCGGAGAGCACAGATACGCAGTATTTT. It codes for CASSLTPESTDTQYF.

This clonotype showed up many times. The genes are TRBV6-6 and TRBJ2-7; D might be TRBD2 (6 bases). This CDR3 contains 16 residues. V lost 6 bases, J lost 2 bases, and 20 bases lay in between. Per the germline V gene, CDR1 is MNHNY and CDR2 is SVGAGI (reference sequence). The CDR3 nucleotides are TGTGCCAGCAGGCCCCCGCGGGGAGCGCTGACCTACGAGCAGTACTTC. Translating it yields CASRPPRGALTYEQYF.

The chain employs TRBV27 and TRBJ2-7; perhaps D is TRBD1 or TRBD2 (5 bases each). V lost 5 bases, J lost 0 bases, and 14 bases lay in between. Germline CDR1 reads MNHEY; CDR2 reads SMNVEV (reference sequence). The CDR3 loop spans 15 amino acids. The CDR3: CASSESGTGSYEQYF. DNA for the CDR3: TGTGCCAGCAGTGAGTCCGGGACCGGCTCCTACGAGCAGTACTTC.

The V call is TRBV7-2, the J call TRBJ2-7; TRBD2 aligns across 14 bases. The CDR3 is 18 amino acids. Trimming removed 1 base from V and 4 bases from J; junction bases left unmatched: 9. Germline V gene sequence: CDR1 SGHTA, CDR2 FQGNSA. The CDR3 sequence is CASSLEPGTSGSGYEQYF. CDR3 nucleotide sequence: TGTGCCAGCAGCTTAGAACCCGGGACTAGCGGGAGTGGGTACGAGCAGTACTTC. The full variable domain, its missing parts supplied by reference TRBV7-2 and TRBJ2-7, is GAGVSQSPSNKVTEKGKDVELRCDPISGHTALYWYRQSLGQGLEFLIYFQGNSAPDKSGLPSDRFSAERTGGSVSTLTIQRTQQEDSAVYLCASSLEPGTSGSGYEQYFGPGTRLTVT.

The table lists this clonotype with many counts. The J gene is TRBJ1-2, the V gene TRBV10-2, with 10 bases that match TRBD1. The CDR3 is 14 amino acids. V was clipped by 7 bases and J by 10 bases; unmatched bases: 12. Germline CDR1 reads WSHSY; CDR2 reads SAAADI. The CDR3 region has the DNA TGCGCCAGCACCAGGACAGGGGGTGCCCTTGACTACACCTTC. Residues: CASTRTGGALDYTF.

This clonotype has only a few counts. The rearrangement joins TRBV29-1 to TRBJ1-2; D is uncertain. The CDR3 covers 12 residues. In germline, CDR1 is SQVTM, CDR2 ANQGSEA. V lost 1 base to trimming and J lost 4 bases, with 7 bases between them. The CDR3 loop reads CSVEAGTYGYTF. In DNA form, the CDR3 reads TGCAGCGTTGAAGCAGGCACCTATGGCTACACCTTC. The full variable domain, its missing parts supplied by reference TRBV29-1 and TRBJ1-2, is SAVISQKPSRDICQRGTSLTIQCQVDSQVTMMFWYRQQPGQSLTLIATANQGSEATYESGFVIDKFPISRPNLTFSTLTVSNMSPEDSSIYLCSVEAGTYGYTFGSGTRLTVV.

This clonotype has ten or more counts. The chain employs TRBV7-9 and TRBJ1-1; no firm D call. Looked up from germline, CDR1 is SEHNR and CDR2 is FQNEAQ (reference sequence). V was shortened by 3 bases and J by 1 base, with 3 bases between the two germline ends. The CDR3 consists of 12 residues. The CDR3 reads CASSFWNTEAFF. The DNA for the CDR3 is TGTGCCAGCAGCTTTTGGAACACTGAAGCTTTCTTT.

V is TRBV9 and J is TRBJ2-2; the D is unclear. The germline V and J ends were trimmed by 3 bases and 9 bases, with 18 bases remaining between them. This CDR3 is 15 amino acids long. The germline V gene has CDR1 SGDLS and CDR2 YYNGEE. As DNA, the CDR3 is TGTGCCAGCAGCGCCCGGGCAAGTAACCTCCGGGAGCTGTTTTTT. It codes for CASSARASNLRELFF.

This clonotype was detected only a few times. The chain carries TRBV20-1 and TRBJ1-1; a possible D gene is TRBD1 (5 bases). This CDR3 has 14 residues. V was pared by 1 base and J by 1 base, with 10 bases between. In germline, CDR1 is DFQATT, CDR2 SNEGSKA (reference sequence). The CDR3 bases are TGCAGTGCTAGAGGACAGCCTGCGAACACTGAAGCTTTCTTT. It specifies CSARGQPANTEAFF.

The chain combines TRBV7-9 with TRBJ2-6; D is undetermined. V was clipped by 3 bases and J by 0 bases, with 9 bases between them. The CDR3 covers 16 residues. The germline CDR1 and CDR2 sequences are SEHNR and FQNEAQ (reference sequence). The CDR3 loop is CASSLGIHSGANVLTF. The DNA of the CDR3 is TGTGCCAGCAGCTTGGGGATACACTCTGGGGCCAACGTCCTGACTTTC.

This clonotype was detected only a few times. V usage is TRBV6-2 or TRBV6-3 and J usage is TRBJ2-7; TRBD1 matches 9 bases. Looked up from germline, CDR1 is MNHEY and CDR2 is SVGEGT. This CDR3 is 14 amino acids long. V trimming: 7 bases; J trimming: 6 bases; junction bases outside the gene matches: 10. The CDR3 DNA sequence: TGTGCCAGCATTAAGACAGGGGGAATGGGCGAGCAGTACTTC. Translating it yields CASIKTGGMGEQYF.

The chain combines TRBV3-1 with TRBJ2-1; D is unclear. The CDR3 is made up of 12 amino acids. V gave up 1 base and J gave up 7 bases, with 5 bases separating them. Germline V gene data show CDR1 as LGHDT and CDR2 as YNNKEL (reference sequence). CDR3 DNA sequence: TGTGCCAGCAGCCAAGCGAGGAATGAGCAGTTCTTC. This sequence encodes CASSQARNEQFF.

This clonotype was seen just once. The chain links TRBV4-3 to TRBJ1-2; D not resolved. V lost 0 bases and J lost 3, with 11 bases in between. CDR1 and CDR2 from the germline V gene are LGHNA and YSLEER. The CDR3 runs to 15 residues. The CDR3 is CASSQDSPYYYGYTF. The CDR3 DNA follows: TGCGCCAGCAGCCAAGATTCTCCTTACTACTATGGCTACACCTTC.

This clonotype was seen more than once but under ten times. The V call is TRBV12-5, the J call TRBJ1-5; D remains ambiguous. CDR1 and CDR2 from the germline V gene are LGHNT and FRNRAP. Trimming removed 5 bases from V and 5 bases from J, with 13 bases in between. The CDR3 runs 14 residues. The CDR3 DNA reads TGTGCTAGTGGTCGCCTCAACGGGGATCAGCCCCAGCATTTT. Its protein product is CASGRLNGDQPQHF.

Many counts were recorded for this clonotype. The chain recombines TRBV5-4 with TRBJ2-2; TRBD2 matches at 13 bases. This CDR3 contains 16 residues. CDR1 and CDR2 (germline): SGHNT, YYREEE (reference sequence). J was trimmed by 3 bases and V by 4 bases; bases with no gene match: 3. The CDR3 here is CASSQGLAGDTGELFF. The CDR3 DNA reads TGTGCCAGCAGCCAAGGACTAGCGGGAGACACCGGGGAGCTGTTTTTT.

Many counts were recorded for this clonotype. J is TRBJ1-2 and V is TRBV5-1, with D unclear. In germline, CDR1 is SGHRS, CDR2 YFSETQ. Trimming removed 2 bases from V and 4 bases from J, with 6 bases in between. The CDR3 runs 12 residues. CDR3 sequence reads: CASSFEAYGYTF. In DNA, the CDR3 is TGCGCCAGCAGCTTCGAGGCCTATGGCTACACCTTC.

Ten or more counts support this clonotype. J is TRBJ1-6 and V is TRBV28; D is possibly TRBD1 (6 bases). Trimming removed 6 bases at V and 6 bases at J, with 12 bases between. The CDR3 totals 14 residues. Germline CDR1 and CDR2: MDHEN and SYDVKM. DNA for the CDR3: TGTGCCAGCAGCAAGGGGGGACCTAATTCACCCCTCCACTTT. Protein product: CASSKGGPNSPLHF.

This clonotype was found many times. V gene TRBV28 combines with J gene TRBJ2-3, with D possibly called TRBD1 or TRBD2 (5 bases each). The V end was cut by 11 bases, the J end by 0 bases, with 18 bases between. Germline V gene lookup returns CDR1 MDHEN and CDR2 SYDVKM. The CDR3 runs to 15 residues. CDR3: CASYSGTASTDTQYF. CDR3 in DNA: TGTGCCTCCTATTCCGGGACGGCTAGCACAGATACGCAGTATTTT.

This clonotype was recorded a few times. The chain carries TRBV4-1 and TRBJ2-3; D call uncertain. Germline loops: CDR1 MGHRA, CDR2 YSYEKL. The CDR3 covers 13 residues. Trimming removed 5 bases at V and 3 bases at J, with 9 bases between. The CDR3 protein is CASSDPGTDTQYF. The DNA for the CDR3 is TGCGCCAGCAGCGACCCTGGGACAGATACGCAGTATTTT.

This clonotype came up many times. J is TRBJ1-5 and V is TRBV6-5; the match to TRBD1 covers 7 bases. Germline V gives CDR1 MNHEY, CDR2 SVGAGI. The CDR3 consists of 13 residues. The V and J ends lost 6 bases and 5 bases, in that order; junction bases with no gene match: 4. This CDR3 is CASSRDSDQPQHF. The CDR3 coding sequence is TGTGCCAGCAGCCGGGACAGCGATCAGCCCCAGCATTTT.